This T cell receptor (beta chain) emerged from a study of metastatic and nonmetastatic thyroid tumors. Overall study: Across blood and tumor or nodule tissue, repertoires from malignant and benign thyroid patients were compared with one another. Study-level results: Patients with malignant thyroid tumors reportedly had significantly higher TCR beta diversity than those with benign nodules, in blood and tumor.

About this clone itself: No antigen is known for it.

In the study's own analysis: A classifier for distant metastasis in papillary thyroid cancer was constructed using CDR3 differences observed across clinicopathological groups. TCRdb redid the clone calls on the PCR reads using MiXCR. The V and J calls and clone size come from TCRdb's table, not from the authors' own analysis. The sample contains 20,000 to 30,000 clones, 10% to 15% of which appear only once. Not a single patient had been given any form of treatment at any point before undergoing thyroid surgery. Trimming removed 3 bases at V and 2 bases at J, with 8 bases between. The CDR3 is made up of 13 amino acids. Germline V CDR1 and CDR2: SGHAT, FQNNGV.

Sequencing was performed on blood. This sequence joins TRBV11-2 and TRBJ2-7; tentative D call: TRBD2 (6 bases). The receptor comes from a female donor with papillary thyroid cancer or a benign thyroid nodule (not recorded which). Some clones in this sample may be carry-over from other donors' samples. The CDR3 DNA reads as TGTGCCAGCAGCTTTAGCGGAACCTACGAGCAGTACTTC. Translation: CASSFSGTYEQYF. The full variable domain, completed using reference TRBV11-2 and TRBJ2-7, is EAGVAQSPRYKIIEKRQSVAFWCNPISGHATLYWYQQILGQGPKLLIQFQNNGVVDDSQLPKDRFSAERLKGVDSTLKIQPAKLEDSAVYLCASSFSGTYEQYFGPGTRLTVT.